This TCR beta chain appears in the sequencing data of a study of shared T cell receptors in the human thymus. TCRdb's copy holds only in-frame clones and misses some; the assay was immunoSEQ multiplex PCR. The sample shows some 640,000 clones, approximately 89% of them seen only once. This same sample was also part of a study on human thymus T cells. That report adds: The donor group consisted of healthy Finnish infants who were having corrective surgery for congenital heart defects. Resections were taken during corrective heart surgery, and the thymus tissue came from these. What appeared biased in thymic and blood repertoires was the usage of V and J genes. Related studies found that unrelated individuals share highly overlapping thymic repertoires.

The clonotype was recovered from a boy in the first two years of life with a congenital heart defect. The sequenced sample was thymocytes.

In DNA form, the CDR3 reads TGCGCCAGCAGCTTCGGGAATTTGCACAGGGACCTTTTAGGACGCGAAAAACTGTTTTTT. It codes for CASSFGNLHRDLLGREKLFF. This rearrangement joins TRBV5-1 to TRBJ1-4, with D perhaps TRBD1 (6 bases). V lost 2 bases to trimming and J lost 8 bases, with 31 bases between them. Germline V gene lookup returns CDR1 SGHRS and CDR2 YFSETQ. The CDR3 extends over 20 amino acids.